This TCR beta chain came from a study of shared clonotypes between healthy human individuals (dated by TCRdb to the early 2020s). Turning to the overall study: A couple of women and a few men aged 18 to 49 years were included in the cohort. For each donor, CD4 naive and CD4 memory were each run on three plates, CD8 naive on two plates, and CD8 memory on one plate. The study deeply sequenced blood TCR repertoires of about 5 healthy adults to estimate repertoire size and the extent of clonotype sharing between individuals. Different laboratories and diverse techniques were used to prepare libraries and sequence TCR repertoires, to increase sequencing depth and limit assay-specific biases. Per donor, leukapheresis produced somewhere between about 0.9 and 9 billion PBMCs.

The donors were healthy, HIV-negative adults with no recently reported acute infections or vaccinations. Every donor was a Caucasian adult living in Nashville, Tennessee, USA. CD4+ T cells were enriched through magnetic negative selection, after which naive cells were positively selected on CD45RA and the remaining negative fraction served as the memory subset. After blood collection by leukapheresis, PBMCs were isolated using Ficoll-Histopaque density gradient centrifugation and then cryopreserved in the vapor phase of liquid nitrogen. Analytical flow cytometry was used to check the purity and quantity of each magnetically sorted T cell population. Genomic DNA was isolated from every sorted fraction and measured by UV absorbance on a Nanodrop 2000c. Study-level results and caveats: Even with the large sequencing depth, rarefaction of the sorted-subset datasets indicated that sequencing was incomplete. Pairwise subsampling led to the expectation that sequencing depth would affect the degree of clonotype sharing among donors. Larger estimated clonotype richness was generally found for naive subsets than for memory subsets. Because the study included a small number of donors, the genetic and exposure-history diversity represented was limited. Higher generation probabilities were observed for clonotypes shared by all four sorted-subset donors than for non-shared clonotypes. Across a handful of donors, roughly 5.4% of naive CD4, around 3.5% of naive CD8, approximately 2.5% of memory CD4, and under 0.45% of memory CD8 clonotypes were shared. Only blood was sampled, and tissue TCR repertoires likely differ from those in blood.

TCR CDR3 regions were amplified from genomic DNA by multiplex PCR using the deep immunoSEQ assay. For each cell subset, the extracted genomic DNA was distributed evenly across all wells of several immunoSEQ 96-well plates, and each plate served as one replicate. Each replicate PCR for sorted subsets received roughly 200 ng genomic DNA, equal to about 29,000 T cell genomes. The purified libraries were quantified using a Qubit 3.0 fluorometer, sized with a Bioanalyzer 2100, and then quantified again using the KAPA Library Quantification kit. Each immunoSEQ 96-well plate was sequenced on its own single-read 150-cycle Illumina NextSeq 550 flow cell. On the authors' methods: Because only junctional sequences without quality scores were contained in the immunoSEQ output, filtering matching that applied to full-length reads could not be performed. To assign V/J genes and CDR3, sequences were annotated using PyIR, a Python wrapper for IgBLAST v1.9, with IMGT germline references. Reads with weak V/J assignments (E-value above 1e-6), missing CDR3, stop codons, out-of-frame junctions, or ambiguous translated residues were removed. V3J clonotypes were defined as sequences sharing an identical inferred V gene, J gene, and CDR3 amino acid sequence. To compute the percentage overlap between repertoires, the number of shared unique clonotypes was divided by the size of the smaller repertoire. Richness of each repertoire was evaluated using RTK rarefaction, the Chao1 estimator, and Recon v2.1 estimates of unobserved clonotypes. For all TCRbeta clonotypes obtained by the gDNA method from a few donors, generation probabilities were computed with OLGA. TCRdb took this table from immuneACCESS and kept in-frame rearrangements with V and J called. Such tables lack part of the clones; where checked against another copy, unresolved V genes explain under half of the gap, and the rest is unexplained. The V and J calls and the clone size are those of that table, but D and trimming were determined from the DNA. Present in this sample are more than 400,000 clones, approximately 95% of which were seen just once. The ten top clones hold 0.06% of the sample.

Including cysteine and phenylalanine, the CDR3 has 14 amino acids. Only the CDR3 part of the read is kept: 42 bases, read in frame from the first base. The germline V gene specifies KGHSH as CDR1 and LQKENI as CDR2. Trimming costs V 3 bases and J 1 base, and their ends lie 10 bases apart. This clone was detected only once. It lacks a known antigen. The record has no base qualities; no much larger clone is one base away. The receptor comes from a woman aged 25 to 39 in good health. The sample comprised naive CD4+ T cells sorted from blood. The cell subset or site label on this specimen signifies: CD45RA+ positively selected. The sequence joins TRBV18 to TRBJ2-7; TRBD1 could be the D gene, as 5 bases match. CDR3 loop: CASSPTDISYEQYF. DNA sequence: TGTGCCAGCTCACCTACGGACATTTCCTACGAGCAGTACTTC.